This T cell receptor beta chain came from a study of blood T cells in healthy people across ages. Comment on this clonotype: One junction end does not reproduce the germline sequence, and a read error may be involved.

From germline, CDR1 is MNHEY and CDR2 SVGEGT. The CDR3 is made up of 14 amino acids. Next came a second PCR, run for about 6 to 11 cycles, which used a sample-barcoded 5' primer along with a J-beta primer mix. TCRdb used MiXCR to reprocess the 5' RACE reads, holding one entry per CDR3 protein. The sample yields approximately 1,000,000 distinct CDR3 sequences, 35% to 40% seen once. For every donor, a draw yielded 9.5 to 10 milliliters of peripheral blood. Material for sequencing was blood. This rearrangement joins TRBV6-2 or TRBV6-3 to TRBJ2-2; no firm D call. The sequence was collected from a young man in good health. CDR3 amino acids: CTSSYSENTGELFF. The CDR3 DNA sequence: TGTACCAGCAGTTACTCTGAAAACACCGGGGAGCTGTTTTTT.